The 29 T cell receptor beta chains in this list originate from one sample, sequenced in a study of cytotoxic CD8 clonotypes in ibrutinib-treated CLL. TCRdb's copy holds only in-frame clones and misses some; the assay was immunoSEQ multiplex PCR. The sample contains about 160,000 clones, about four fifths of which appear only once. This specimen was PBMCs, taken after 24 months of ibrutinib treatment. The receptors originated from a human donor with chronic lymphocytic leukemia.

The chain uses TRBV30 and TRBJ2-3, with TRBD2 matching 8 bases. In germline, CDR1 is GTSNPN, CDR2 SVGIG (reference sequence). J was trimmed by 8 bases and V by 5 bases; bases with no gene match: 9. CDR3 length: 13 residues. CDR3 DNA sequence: TGTGCCTGGGCGGGAGCGGGAGTGGGTACGCAGTATTTT. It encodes CAWAGAGVGTQYF. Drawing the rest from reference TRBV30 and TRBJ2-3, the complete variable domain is SQTIHQWPATLVQPVGSPLSLECTVEGTSNPNLYWYRQAAGRGLQLLFYSVGIGQISSEVPQNLSASRPQDRQFILSSKKLLLSDSGFYLCAWAGAGVGTQYFGPGTRLTVL.

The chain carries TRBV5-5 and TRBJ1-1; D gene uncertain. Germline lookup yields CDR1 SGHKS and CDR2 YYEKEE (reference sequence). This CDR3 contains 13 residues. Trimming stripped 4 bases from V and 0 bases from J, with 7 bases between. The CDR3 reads CASSRHLNTEAFF. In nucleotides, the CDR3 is TGTGCCAGCAGCCGACACCTGAACACTGAAGCTTTCTTT.

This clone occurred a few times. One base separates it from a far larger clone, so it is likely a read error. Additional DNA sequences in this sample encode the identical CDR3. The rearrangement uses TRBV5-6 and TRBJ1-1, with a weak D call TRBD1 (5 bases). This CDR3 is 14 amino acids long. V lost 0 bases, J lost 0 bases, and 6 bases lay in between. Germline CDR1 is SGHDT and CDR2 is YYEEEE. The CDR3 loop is CASSLGGMNTEAFF. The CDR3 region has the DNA TGTGCCAGCAGCTTGGGGGGCATGAACACTGAAGCTTTCTTT.

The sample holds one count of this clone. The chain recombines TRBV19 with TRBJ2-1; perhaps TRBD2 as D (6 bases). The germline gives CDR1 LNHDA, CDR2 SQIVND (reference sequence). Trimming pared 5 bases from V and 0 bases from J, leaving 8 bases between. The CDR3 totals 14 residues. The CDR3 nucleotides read TGTGCCAGTAGTCTGGGAGGCTCCTACAATGAGCAGTTCTTC. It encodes CASSLGGSYNEQFF.

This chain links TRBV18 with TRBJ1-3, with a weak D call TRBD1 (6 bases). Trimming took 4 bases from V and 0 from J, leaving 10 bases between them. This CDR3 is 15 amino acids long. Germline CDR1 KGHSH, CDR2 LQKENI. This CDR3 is CASSHLDSSGNTIYF. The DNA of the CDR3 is TGTGCCAGCTCACACCTGGACAGCTCTGGAAACACCATATATTTT. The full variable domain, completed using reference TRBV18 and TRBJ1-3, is NAGVMQNPRHLVRRRGQEARLRCSPMKGHSHVYWYRQLPEEGLKFMVYLQKENIIDESGMPKERFSAEFPKEGPSILRIQQVVRGDSAAYFCASSHLDSSGNTIYFGEGSWLTVV.

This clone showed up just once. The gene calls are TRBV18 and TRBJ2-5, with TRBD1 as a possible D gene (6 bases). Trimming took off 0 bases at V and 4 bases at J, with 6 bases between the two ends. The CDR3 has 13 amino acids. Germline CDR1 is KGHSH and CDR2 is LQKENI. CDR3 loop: CASSPPGAETQYF. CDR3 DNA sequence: TGTGCCAGCTCACCACCGGGGGCAGAGACCCAGTACTTC.

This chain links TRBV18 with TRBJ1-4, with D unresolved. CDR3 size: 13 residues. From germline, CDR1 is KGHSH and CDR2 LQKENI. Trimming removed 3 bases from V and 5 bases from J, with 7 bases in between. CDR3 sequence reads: CASSPYANEKLFF. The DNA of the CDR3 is TGTGCCAGCTCACCGTACGCAAATGAAAAACTGTTTTTT.

For the CDR3, the DNA is TGTGCCAGCAGCCCCTGGATGGGGCATACGTACAAGCAGTACTTC. Translation: CASSPWMGHTYKQYF. This sequence joins TRBV11-2 and TRBJ2-7; D may be TRBD1 (5 bases). The CDR3 loop spans 15 amino acids. Germline V gives CDR1 SGHAT, CDR2 FQNNGV. V lost 5 bases to trimming and J lost 8 bases, with 22 bases between them.

The CDR3 loop reads CASSNRTSLETQYF. CDR3 in DNA: TGTGCCAGCAGCAACCGGACTAGCTTGGAGACCCAGTACTTC. The chain employs TRBV7-9 and TRBJ2-5, with 8 bases matching TRBD2. The ends lost 5 bases at V and 5 bases at J; junction bases unmatched: 7. The germline V gene encodes CDR1 SEHNR and CDR2 FQNEAQ (reference sequence). There are 14 residues in the CDR3.

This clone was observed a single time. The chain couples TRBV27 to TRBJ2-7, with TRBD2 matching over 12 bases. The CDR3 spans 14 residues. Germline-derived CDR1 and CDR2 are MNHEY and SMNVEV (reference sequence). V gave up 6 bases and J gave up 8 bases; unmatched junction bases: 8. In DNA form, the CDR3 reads TGTGCCAGCAGAAGGACTAGCGGGGAGTCCAAGCAGTACTTC. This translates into CASRRTSGESKQYF.

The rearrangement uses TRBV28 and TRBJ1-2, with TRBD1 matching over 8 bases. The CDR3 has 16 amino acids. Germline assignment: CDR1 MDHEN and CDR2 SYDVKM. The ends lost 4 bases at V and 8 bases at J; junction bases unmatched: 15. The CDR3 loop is CASSSLWTGQLRGYTF. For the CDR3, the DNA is TGTGCCAGCAGTTCGCTTTGGACAGGGCAGCTTCGCGGCTACACCTTC.

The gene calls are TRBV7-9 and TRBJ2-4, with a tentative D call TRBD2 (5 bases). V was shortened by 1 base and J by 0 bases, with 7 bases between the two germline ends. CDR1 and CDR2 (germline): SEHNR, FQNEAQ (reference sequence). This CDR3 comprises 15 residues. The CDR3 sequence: CASSLGGSAKNIQYF. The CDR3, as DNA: TGTGCCAGCAGCTTAGGAGGGTCAGCCAAAAACATTCAGTACTTC.

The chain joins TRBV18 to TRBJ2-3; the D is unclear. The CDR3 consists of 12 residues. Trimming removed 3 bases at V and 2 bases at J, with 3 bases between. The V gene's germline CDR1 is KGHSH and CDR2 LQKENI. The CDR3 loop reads CASSPATDTQYF. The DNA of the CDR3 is TGTGCCAGCTCACCGGCCACAGATACGCAGTATTTT.

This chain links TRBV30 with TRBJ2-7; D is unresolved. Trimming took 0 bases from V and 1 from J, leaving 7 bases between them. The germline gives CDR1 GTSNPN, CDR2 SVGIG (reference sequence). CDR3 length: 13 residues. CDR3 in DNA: TGTGCCTGGAGTGTAAAGGGTTCCTACGAGCAGTACTTC. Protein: CAWSVKGSYEQYF.

In DNA form, the CDR3 reads TGTGCCAGCTCACCCCGGACAGGGGCGGAAAACTATGGCTACACCTTC. It is translated as CASSPRTGAENYGYTF. This chain joins TRBV18 and TRBJ1-2, with TRBD1 matching 9 bases. The CDR3 contains 16 residues. V was pared by 3 bases and J by 2 bases, with 7 bases of the junction left unmatched. CDR1 KGHSH and CDR2 LQKENI come from the germline V gene.

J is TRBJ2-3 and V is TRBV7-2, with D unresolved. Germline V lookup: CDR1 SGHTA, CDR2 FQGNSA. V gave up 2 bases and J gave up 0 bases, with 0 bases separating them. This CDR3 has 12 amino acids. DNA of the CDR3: TGTGCCAGCAGCTTAAGCACAGATACGCAGTATTTT. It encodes CASSLSTDTQYF.

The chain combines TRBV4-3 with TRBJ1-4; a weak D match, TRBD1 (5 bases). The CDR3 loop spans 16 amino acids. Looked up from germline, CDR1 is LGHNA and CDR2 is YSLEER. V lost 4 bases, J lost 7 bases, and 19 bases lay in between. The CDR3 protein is CASSRSPQGAGEKLFF. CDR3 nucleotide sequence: TGCGCCAGCAGCCGATCCCCCCAAGGGGCGGGTGAAAAACTGTTTTTT.

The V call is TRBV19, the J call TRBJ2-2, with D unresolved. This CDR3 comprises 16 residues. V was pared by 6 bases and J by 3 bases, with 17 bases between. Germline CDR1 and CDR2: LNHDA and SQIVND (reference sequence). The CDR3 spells CASRDKDPRYTGELFF. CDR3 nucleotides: TGTGCCAGTAGGGATAAAGACCCGAGGTACACCGGGGAGCTGTTTTTT.

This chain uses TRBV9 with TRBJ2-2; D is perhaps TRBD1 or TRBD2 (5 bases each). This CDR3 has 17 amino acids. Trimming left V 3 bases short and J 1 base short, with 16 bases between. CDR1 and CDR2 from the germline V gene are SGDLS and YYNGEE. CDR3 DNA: TGTGCCAGCAGCGCTAGAGGGACCCCAAAGAACACCGGGGAGCTGTTTTTT. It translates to CASSARGTPKNTGELFF.

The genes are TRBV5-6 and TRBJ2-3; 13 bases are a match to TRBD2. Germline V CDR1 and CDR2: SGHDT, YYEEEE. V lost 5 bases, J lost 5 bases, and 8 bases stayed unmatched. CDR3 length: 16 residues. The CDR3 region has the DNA TGTGCCAGCAGGACGGGACTAGCGGGATCCTTAGATACGCAGTATTTT. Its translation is CASRTGLAGSLDTQYF.

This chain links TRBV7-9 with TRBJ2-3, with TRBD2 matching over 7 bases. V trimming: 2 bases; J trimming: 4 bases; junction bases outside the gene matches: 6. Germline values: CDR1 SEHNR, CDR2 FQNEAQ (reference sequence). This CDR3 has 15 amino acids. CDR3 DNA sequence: TGTGCCAGCAGCTTAAAGCGGGACCTTTCAGATACGCAGTATTTT. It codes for CASSLKRDLSDTQYF.

The CDR3 DNA sequence: TGTGCCTGGGCGTCCGGCAGCAATCAGCCCCAGCATTTT. Translated, it gives CAWASGSNQPQHF. This chain uses TRBV30 with TRBJ1-5; D unresolved. This CDR3 region has 13 residues. The V end lost 5 bases, the J end lost 1 base, and 9 bases lay between the germline ends. The germline V gene encodes CDR1 GTSNPN and CDR2 SVGIG (reference sequence).

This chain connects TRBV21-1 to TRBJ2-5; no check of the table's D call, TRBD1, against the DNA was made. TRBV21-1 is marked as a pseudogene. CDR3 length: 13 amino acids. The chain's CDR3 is CASSWTSQETQYF. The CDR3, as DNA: TGTGCCAGCAGCTGGACATCCCAAGAGACCCAGTACTTC.

The CDR3 protein is CASSPSLAGGINEQFF. Written as DNA, the CDR3 is TGTGCCAGCAGTCCCTCACTAGCGGGAGGGATCAATGAGCAGTTCTTC. J is TRBJ2-1 and V is TRBV28, with 13 bases fitting TRBD2. Germline CDR1 MDHEN, CDR2 SYDVKM. The CDR3 is made up of 16 amino acids. V gave up 5 bases and J gave up 6 bases; unmatched junction bases: 7.

CDR3 nucleotide sequence: TGTGCCAGCAGTGTACAGGGGTTGAACACCGGGGAGCTGTTTTTT. Residues: CASSVQGLNTGELFF. This rearrangement joins TRBV6-1 to TRBJ2-2; 7 nucleotides line up with TRBD1. The germline gives CDR1 MNHNS, CDR2 SASEGT. V shed 4 bases, J shed 1 base, and the junction held 3 bases outside the gene matches. This CDR3 is 15 amino acids long.

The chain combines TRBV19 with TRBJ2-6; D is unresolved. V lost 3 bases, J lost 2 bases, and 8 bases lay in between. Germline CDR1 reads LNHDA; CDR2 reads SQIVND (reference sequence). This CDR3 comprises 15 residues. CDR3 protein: CASSITGPGANVLTF. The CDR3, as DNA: TGTGCCAGTAGTATTACGGGCCCTGGGGCCAACGTCCTGACTTTC.

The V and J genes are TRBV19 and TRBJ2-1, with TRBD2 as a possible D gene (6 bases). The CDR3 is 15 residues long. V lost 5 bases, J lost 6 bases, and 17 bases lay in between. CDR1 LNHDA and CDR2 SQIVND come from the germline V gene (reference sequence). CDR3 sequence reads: CASSSPGLGPNEQFF. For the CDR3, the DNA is TGTGCCAGTAGTTCTCCGGGACTGGGCCCCAATGAGCAGTTCTTC.

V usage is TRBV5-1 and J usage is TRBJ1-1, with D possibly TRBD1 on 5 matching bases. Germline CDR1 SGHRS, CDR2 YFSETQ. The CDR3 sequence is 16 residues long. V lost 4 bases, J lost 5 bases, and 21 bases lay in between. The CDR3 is CASSPPWEGSGTEAFF. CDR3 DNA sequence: TGCGCCAGCAGCCCCCCCTGGGAGGGGTCAGGGACTGAAGCTTTCTTT.

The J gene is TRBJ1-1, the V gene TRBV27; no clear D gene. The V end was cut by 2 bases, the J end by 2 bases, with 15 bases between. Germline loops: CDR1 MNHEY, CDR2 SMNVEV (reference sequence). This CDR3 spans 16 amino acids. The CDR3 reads CASSLRLAQLNTEAFF. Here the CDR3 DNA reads TGTGCCAGCAGTTTAAGGTTGGCACAACTAAACACTGAAGCTTTCTTT.